This T cell receptor (beta chain) comes out of a study of control samples from healthy donors and cancer patients. Repertoires were generated with immunoSEQ multiplex PCR, while TCRdb's copy carries only in-frame clones and drops some. This table holds 150,000 or so clones, 80% to 90% found once. The CDR3 consists of 15 residues. Germline V gene lookup returns CDR1 SGHTA and CDR2 FQGNSA. V gave up 5 bases and J gave up 0 bases, with 12 bases separating them. Specimen: blood. The receptor's source is a man between 18 and 35 years old in good health. V gene TRBV7-2 combines with J gene TRBJ2-3; tentatively, D is TRBD1 (5 bases). As DNA, the CDR3 is TGTGCCAGCAGCCATCGGTGGGGCAGCACAGATACGCAGTATTTT. Residues: CASSHRWGSTDTQYF.